This TCR beta chain appears in the sequencing data of a study of blood T cell repertoires in COVID-19. Study-level information: The study drew acute and convalescent COVID-19 samples from the United States, Italy and Spain. From T cells, B-cell-depleted T cells, or PBMCs came the material, which was cDNA or gDNA.

Per the study methods: Quantification of nucleated cells was approximated via reference gene primer amplification. Here immunoSEQ multiplex PCR was the method, and the copy in TCRdb shows in-frame clones only, minus some. V and J calls plus clone size are reproduced from that table; the DNA served to infer D and trimming. This sample yields about 120,000 clones, of which 65% to 90% are seen a single time; under 8% belongs to the top ten. In its sample, this clone was seen a few times. From germline, CDR1 is LNHDA and CDR2 SQIVND (reference sequence). This CDR3 has 15 amino acids. The V and J ends lost 2 bases and 2 bases respectively, with 10 bases between them.

The V gene is TRBV19, the J gene TRBJ1-3; a possible D gene is TRBD1 (5 bases). Sequenced: peripheral blood. The source is an elderly man with active or convalescent COVID-19. CDR3 in DNA: TGTGCCAGTAGTATACGGCAGGGTGCTGGAAACACCATATATTTT. Encoded protein: CASSIRQGAGNTIYF.